This TCR beta chain comes out of a study of cytomegalovirus exposure and HLA in healthy donors. Study-wide results and caveats: Sequences of the TCR beta chain were said to predict the HLA-A and HLA-B alleles of most subjects accurately. A later examination showed that TCR association rates differed by HLA locus, with DRB1 most and HLA-C fewest.

About this clone: Its antigen is unknown.

The V segment lost 4 bases and the J segment 4 bases; nucleotides outside the gene matches: 5. Per the germline V gene, CDR1 is SGDLS and CDR2 is YYNGEE. The CDR3 covers 15 residues. Both 60 Vbeta primers and 13 Jbeta primers went into the PCR. Produced via immunoSEQ multiplex PCR; TCRdb's table is partial and in-frame only. The data show more than 110,000 clones, over 60% seen once. The source of this sequence is a man aged 40-49 years in good health and CMV-seropositive. The sample consisted of PBMCs. V gene TRBV9 combines with J gene TRBJ1-2; 12 bases align to TRBD1. CDR3 nucleotides: TGTGCCAGCAGCCTCGGGACAGGGGGCGCCTATGGCTACACCTTC. Translating gives CASSLGTGGAYGYTF. Full variable domain (remainder filled in from reference TRBV9 and TRBJ1-2): DSGVTQTPKHLITATGQRVTLRCSPRSGDLSVYWYQQSLDQGLQFLIQYYNGEERAKGNILERFSAQQFPDLHSELNLSSLELGDSALYFCASSLGTGGAYGYTFGSGTRLTVV.